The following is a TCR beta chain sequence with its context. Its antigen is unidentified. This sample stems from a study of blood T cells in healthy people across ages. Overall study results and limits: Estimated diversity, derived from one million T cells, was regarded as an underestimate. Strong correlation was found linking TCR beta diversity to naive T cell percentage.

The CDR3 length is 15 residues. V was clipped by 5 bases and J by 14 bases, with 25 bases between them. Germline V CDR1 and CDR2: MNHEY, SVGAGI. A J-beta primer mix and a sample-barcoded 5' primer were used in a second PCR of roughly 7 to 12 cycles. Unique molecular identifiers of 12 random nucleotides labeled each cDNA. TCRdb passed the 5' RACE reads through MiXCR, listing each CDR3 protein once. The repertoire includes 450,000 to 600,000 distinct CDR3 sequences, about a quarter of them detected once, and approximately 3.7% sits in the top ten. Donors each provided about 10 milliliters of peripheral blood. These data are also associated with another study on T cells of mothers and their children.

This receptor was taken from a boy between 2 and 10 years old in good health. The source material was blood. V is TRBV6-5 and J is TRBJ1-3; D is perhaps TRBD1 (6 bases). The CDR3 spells CASSSRRTVPFSVYF. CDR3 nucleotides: TGTGCCAGCAGTAGCCGCAGGACAGTCCCTTTCTCTGTATATTTT.